Below, one TCR beta chain is given with its context. Amplified TCR beta CDR3 regions came from RNA transcripts. Initially, a first-round RT-PCR of the TCR CDR3 employed the HTBI primer set. One entry per CDR3 protein, called by TCRdb with MiXCR from the multiplex PCR reads. This table has approximately 430,000 distinct CDR3 sequences, roughly 14% appearing once. A NOSPECS grade of at least 4, a Clinical Activity Score of at least 3 and duration under 3 months were recorded in ophthalmopathy patients. The data were taken from a study of T cells in Graves' hyperthyroidism and ophthalmopathy. Germline V gene lookup returns CDR1 SGDLS and CDR2 YYNGEE. This CDR3 contains 15 residues. V was clipped by 0 bases and J by 6 bases; unmatched bases: 4.

The TCR was taken from a man younger than 35 with Graves' ophthalmopathy. The sequenced sample was blood. The V gene is TRBV9, the J gene TRBJ2-2, with 8 nucleotides matching TRBD2. The CDR3 loop is CASSVVGGASGELFF. Written as DNA, the CDR3 is TGTGCCAGCAGCGTAGTCGGGGGGGCCTCCGGGGAGCTGTTTTTT.